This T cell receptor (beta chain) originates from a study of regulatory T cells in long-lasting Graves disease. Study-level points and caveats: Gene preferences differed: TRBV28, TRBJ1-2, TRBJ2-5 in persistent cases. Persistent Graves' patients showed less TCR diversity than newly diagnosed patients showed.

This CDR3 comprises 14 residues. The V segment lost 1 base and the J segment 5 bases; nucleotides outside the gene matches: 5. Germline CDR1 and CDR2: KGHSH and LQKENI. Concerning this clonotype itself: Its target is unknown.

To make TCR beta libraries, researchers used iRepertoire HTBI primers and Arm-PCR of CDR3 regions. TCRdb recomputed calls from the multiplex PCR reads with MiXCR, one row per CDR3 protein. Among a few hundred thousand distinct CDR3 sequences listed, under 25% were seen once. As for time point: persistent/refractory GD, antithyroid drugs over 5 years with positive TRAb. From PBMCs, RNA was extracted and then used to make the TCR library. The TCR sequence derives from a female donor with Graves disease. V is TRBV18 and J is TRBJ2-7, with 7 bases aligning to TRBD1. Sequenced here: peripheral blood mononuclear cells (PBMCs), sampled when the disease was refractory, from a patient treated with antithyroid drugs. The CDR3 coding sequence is TGTGCCAGCTCACCACTTAACAGGGGAGACGAGCAGTACTTC. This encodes CASSPLNRGDEQYF. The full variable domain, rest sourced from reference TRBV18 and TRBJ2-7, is NAGVMQNPRHLVRRRGQEARLRCSPMKGHSHVYWYRQLPEEGLKFMVYLQKENIIDESGMPKERFSAEFPKEGPSILRIQQVVRGDSAAYFCASSPLNRGDEQYFGPGTRLTVT.